This T cell receptor beta chain was identified in a study of T cell responses to AZD1222 COVID-19 vaccine. Overall study findings and caveats: Compared with day 0, the breadth and depth of the Spike-specific TCR repertoire rose significantly after two doses of AZD1222. Clonal diversity was possibly underestimated, and white British individuals and females predominated among donors.

The CDR3 sequence is 14 residues long. Germline lookup yields CDR1 LGHDT and CDR2 YNNKEL (reference sequence). The trim removed 6 bases at V and 7 bases at J, leaving 9 bases unmatched. With regard to this clone: Its antigen is unknown.

This table comes from immunoSEQ multiplex PCR, and its TCRdb copy is limited to in-frame clones, with some not included. This sample yields fewer than 200,000 clones, of which 70% to 90% are seen a single time; roughly 4% belongs to the top ten. The chain couples TRBV3-1 (or the pseudogene TRBV3-2) to TRBJ1-2; 9 bases fit TRBD1. Material: peripheral blood, obtained 28 days after the second dose of the MenACWY control vaccine. This TCR derives from an adult who received the MenACWY meningococcal vaccine as a control. The CDR3 sequence is CASRSDRGFGGYTF. As DNA, the CDR3 is TGTGCCAGCAGGTCAGACAGGGGGTTTGGTGGCTACACCTTC.